This TCR beta chain was recorded in a study of OX40 agonist ivuxolimab in advanced cancers. Study-level background: Patients were treated with intravenous ivuxolimab, dosed at 0.01 to 10 mg/kg and infused every 2 weeks.

CDR1 and CDR2 from the germline V gene are SGHNT and YENEEA. V dropped 2 bases and J dropped 7; count of bases not matched to a gene: 5. This CDR3 is 15 amino acids long. Measured with immunoSEQ multiplex PCR; TCRdb has only the in-frame clones, and not every one. This table holds more than 40,000 clones, 84% found once. This chain uses TRBV11-3 with TRBJ2-2, with 9 positions matching TRBD2. The clonotype originates from an adult with an advanced solid tumor such as melanoma, head and neck, liver or kidney cancer. The sequencing here drew on CD4+ or CD8+ T cells sorted from blood, taken in a trial of the OX40 agonist ivuxolimab. CDR3 sequence: CASSLPSLAGGELFF. Written as DNA, the CDR3 is TGTGCCAGCAGCTTACCATCACTAGCGGGCGGGGAGCTGTTTTTT.